This T cell receptor (beta chain) was sequenced during a study of beta chain features in type 1 diabetes. Whole-study results and caveats: Patients' naive, central memory and Treg TCRB repertoires seemed closer to one another than those of healthy donors.

The whole isolated RNA underwent reverse transcription, so sequencing captured expressed TCRB transcripts. Profiling relied on immunoSEQ multiplex PCR, and the TCRdb table lists in-frame clones only, not all of them. The table records about 180,000 clones, around an eighth of them present only once. Each sorted fraction was over 95% pure. V shed 6 bases and J 4 bases; nucleotides not matched to a gene: 23. CDR1 is ENHRY and CDR2 is SYGVKD in the germline V gene. This CDR3 has 19 residues. As regards this clone: Its matching antigen is unknown.

The rearrangement uses TRBV10-3 and TRBJ2-5, with 7 bases lining up with TRBD1. This TCR came from a woman aged 18-29 years in good health. Sequenced material: central memory CD4+ T cells from blood. The CDR3 protein is CAIRPTNTDDRARRETQYF. The CDR3 DNA sequence: TGTGCCATCAGGCCTACCAATACAGACGACAGGGCCCGTCGAGAGACCCAGTACTTC.